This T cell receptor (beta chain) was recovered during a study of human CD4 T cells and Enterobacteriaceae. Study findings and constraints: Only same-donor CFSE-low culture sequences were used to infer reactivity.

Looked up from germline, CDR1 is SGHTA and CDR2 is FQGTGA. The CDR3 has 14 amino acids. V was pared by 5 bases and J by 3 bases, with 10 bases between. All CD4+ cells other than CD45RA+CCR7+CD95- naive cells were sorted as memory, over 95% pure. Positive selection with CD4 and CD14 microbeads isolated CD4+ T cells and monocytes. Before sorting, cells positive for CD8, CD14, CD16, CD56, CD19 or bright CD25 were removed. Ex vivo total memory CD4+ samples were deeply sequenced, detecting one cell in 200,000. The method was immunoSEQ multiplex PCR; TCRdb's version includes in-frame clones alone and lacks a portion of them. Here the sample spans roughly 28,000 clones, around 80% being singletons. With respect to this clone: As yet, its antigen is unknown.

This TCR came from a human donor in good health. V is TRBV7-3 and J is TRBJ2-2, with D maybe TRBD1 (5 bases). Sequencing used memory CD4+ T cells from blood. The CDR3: CASSRGSDTGELFF. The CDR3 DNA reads TGTGCCAGCAGCAGGGGATCTGACACCGGGGAGCTGTTTTTT.